The 31 T cell receptor beta chains reported below all come from one sample, sequenced in a study of PD-L1 blockade in urothelial cancer. Sequencing used immunoSEQ multiplex PCR; TCRdb keeps in-frame clones, though not all of them. There are some 75,000 clones in the sample; 85% to 95% occur only once, and approximately 0.89% lies in the top ten. Time point defined: peripheral blood 6 weeks after treatment start. The material sequenced was PBMCs, taken around atezolizumab (anti-PD-L1) treatment. The receptors were sampled from a woman at least 80 years old with urothelial cancer.

The V gene is TRBV28, the J gene TRBJ1-1; weak D call: TRBD1 (6 bases). Germline values: CDR1 MDHEN, CDR2 SYDVKM. V was trimmed by 6 bases and J by 10 bases, leaving 12 bases between them. This CDR3 region has 11 residues. The CDR3 bases are TGTGCCAGCAGACAGGGTGGTTTAGCTTTCTTT. It is translated as CASRQGGLAFF.

This chain links TRBV7-9 with TRBJ1-1; D unclear. Germline CDR1 SEHNR, CDR2 FQNEAQ (reference sequence). The CDR3 covers 11 residues. The CDR3, as DNA: TGTGCGCTGCGGAAGAACACTGAAGCTTTCTTT. Encoded protein: CALRKNTEAFF.

This rearrangement joins TRBV15 to TRBJ2-7, with 8 nucleotides matching TRBD2. In germline, CDR1 is LNHNV, CDR2 YYDKDF (reference sequence). V lost 1 base to trimming and J lost 6 bases; unmatched junction nucleotides: 8. The CDR3 consists of 15 residues. The CDR3 DNA reads as TGTGCCACCAGCAGAGCCGAGCGGGAGTTTAGCGAGCAGTACTTC. This codes for CATSRAEREFSEQYF.

The chain employs TRBV28 and TRBJ2-7, with TRBD2 identical over 7 bases. V lost 7 bases and J lost 5; bases outside the gene matches: 11. The V gene's germline CDR1 is MDHEN and CDR2 SYDVKM. The CDR3 spans 14 residues. CDR3 DNA sequence: TGTGCCAGCACCTCCACGGGGAGGGCCAACGAGCAGTACTTC. Its translation is CASTSTGRANEQYF. The whole variable domain, remainder taken from reference TRBV28 and TRBJ2-7, is DVKVTQSSRYLVKRTGEKVFLECVQDMDHENMFWYRQDPGLGLRLIYFSYDVKMKEKGDIPEGYSVSREKKERFSLILESASTNQTSMYLCASTSTGRANEQYFGPGTRLTVT.

V is TRBV2 and J is TRBJ2-1; 7 bases line up with TRBD2. Losses at the gene ends were 3 bases for V and 1 base for J; bases not matched to a gene: 12. The CDR3 runs 18 residues. Per the germline V gene, CDR1 is SNHLY and CDR2 is FYNNEI. Here the CDR3 reads CASSEPLSSGMSYNEQFF. CDR3 coding DNA: TGTGCCAGCAGTGAGCCCCTATCAAGCGGGATGTCCTACAATGAGCAGTTCTTC.

This chain joins TRBV6-5 and TRBJ2-3; 8 bases fit TRBD1. J was trimmed by 1 base and V by 4 bases; bases with no gene match: 4. This CDR3 contains 15 residues. Germline loops: CDR1 MNHEY, CDR2 SVGAGI. CDR3 in DNA: TGTGCCAGCAGTTCCGGACAGGGAGGCACAGATACGCAGTATTTT. This gives the protein CASSSGQGGTDTQYF.

This clone was seen a single time. The chain employs TRBV5-6 and TRBJ2-1; 9 nucleotides match TRBD2. J was trimmed by 7 bases and V by 0 bases; bases with no gene match: 8. This CDR3 has 16 amino acids. Germline CDR1 SGHDT, CDR2 YYEEEE. The CDR3 is CASSLELAGRINEQFF. In DNA form, the CDR3 reads TGTGCCAGCAGCTTGGAGCTAGCGGGACGCATAAATGAGCAGTTCTTC.

The chain has TRBV18 and TRBJ2-2; 7 nucleotides match TRBD1. V was clipped by 0 bases and J by 6 bases; unmatched bases: 1. Germline V lookup: CDR1 KGHSH, CDR2 LQKENI. This CDR3 spans 14 amino acids. The CDR3 nucleotides read TGTGCCAGCTCACCACCGACAGGGCCCGGGGAGCTGTTTTTT. It specifies CASSPPTGPGELFF.

V and J are TRBV10-3 and TRBJ2-7; TRBD1 matches at 7 bases. CDR1 is ENHRY, CDR2 SYGVKD, per germline. The trim removed 4 bases at V and 2 bases at J, leaving 14 bases unmatched. The CDR3 contains 17 residues. The CDR3 protein is CAISASKSGTETYEQYF. The CDR3 region has the DNA TGTGCCATCAGTGCTTCCAAGTCTGGGACAGAGACCTACGAGCAGTACTTC.

This rearrangement joins TRBV5-4 to TRBJ2-2, with 8 bases lining up with TRBD2. J lost 5 bases, V lost 1 base, and 4 bases had no gene match. Germline values: CDR1 SGHNT, CDR2 YYREEE (reference sequence). The length of the CDR3 is 15 residues. In DNA form, the CDR3 reads TGTGCCAGCAGCTTGCGCGGGAGGCGGACCGGGGAGCTGTTTTTT. Translated, it gives CASSLRGRRTGELFF.

V gene TRBV7-6 combines with J gene TRBJ2-7, with 8 nucleotides matching TRBD2. Germline loops: CDR1 SGHVS, CDR2 FNYEAQ. CDR3 size: 13 residues. V gave up 5 bases and J gave up 6 bases; unmatched junction bases: 6. The chain's CDR3 is CASSPGGGREQYF. CDR3 bases: TGTGCCAGCAGCCCGGGCGGGGGGCGCGAGCAGTACTTC.

Turning to this clone: Additional DNA sequences in this sample encode the identical CDR3. The rearrangement links TRBV5-1 to TRBJ1-1, with D possibly being TRBD1 (5 bases). CDR1 and CDR2 (germline): SGHRS, YFSETQ. The CDR3 totals 14 residues. V was pared by 1 base and J by 0 bases, with 7 bases between. The CDR3 region has the DNA TGCGCCAGCAGCTTGACAGGCCTGAACACTGAAGCTTTCTTT. The encoded protein is CASSLTGLNTEAFF.

This chain joins TRBV5-1 and TRBJ2-4; TRBD2 aligns across 8 bases. Trimming at V came to 3 bases and at J to 1 base, leaving 15 bases not matched to a gene. Germline V gene sequence: CDR1 SGHRS, CDR2 YFSETQ. This CDR3 has 19 amino acids. The CDR3 protein is CASSSTGLVGTGAKNIQYF. The CDR3 DNA sequence: TGCGCCAGCAGCTCAACGGGACTAGTGGGTACAGGGGCCAAAAACATTCAGTACTTC.

The V and J genes are TRBV6-1 and TRBJ2-2; the match to TRBD1 covers 8 bases. Per germline, CDR1 MNHNS and CDR2 SASEGT. The CDR3 sequence is 14 residues long. V shed 9 bases and J 2 bases; nucleotides not matched to a gene: 5. CDR3: CASRGQVNTGELFF. The CDR3 DNA reads as TGTGCCAGTAGGGGACAGGTCAACACCGGGGAGCTGTTTTTT.

This chain uses TRBV27 with TRBJ1-5; TRBD1 might be the D (6 bases). This CDR3 has 15 residues. The V gene lost 3 bases and the J gene lost 4 bases, with 13 bases spanning the gap. Germline V lookup: CDR1 MNHEY, CDR2 SMNVEV (reference sequence). As DNA, the CDR3 is TGTGCCAGCAGTTTTGGGGGCAGAACTAATCAGCCCCAGCATTTT. Residues: CASSFGGRTNQPQHF.

This clone was seen a single time. The rearrangement uses TRBV5-1 and TRBJ2-3, with 15 bases matching TRBD2. The V gene end was trimmed by 3 bases and the J gene end by 0 bases; junction bases not matched to a gene: 8. The CDR3 runs 19 residues. The germline V gene encodes CDR1 SGHRS and CDR2 YFSETQ. CDR3 amino acids: CASSSGLAGGRASTDTQYF. The CDR3 nucleotides are TGCGCCAGCAGCTCCGGACTAGCGGGAGGGCGAGCTAGCACAGATACGCAGTATTTT.

This chain uses TRBV29-1 with TRBJ2-3; maybe TRBD2 (6 bases). Germline V gene data show CDR1 as SQVTM and CDR2 as ANQGSEA. The V and J ends lost 6 bases and 0 bases respectively, with 19 bases between them. The CDR3 has 16 residues. CDR3 sequence (DNA): TGCAGCGTGGGGGAACGACTAGTTTCTAGCACAGATACGCAGTATTTT. It translates to CSVGERLVSSTDTQYF.

The chain has TRBV7-3 and TRBJ1-1, with 7 bases fitting TRBD1. V was pared by 5 bases and J by 1 base, with 4 bases of the junction left unmatched. Per germline, CDR1 SGHTA and CDR2 FQGTGA. The CDR3 length is 14 residues. CDR3 DNA sequence: TGTGCCAGCAGCCGACAGGGACGGAACACTGAAGCTTTCTTT. Translation gives CASSRQGRNTEAFF.

The V and J genes are TRBV5-1 and TRBJ2-5; a weak D match, TRBD1 (6 bases). Germline V CDR1 and CDR2: SGHRS, YFSETQ. V was pared by 0 bases and J by 6 bases, with 15 bases between. This CDR3 spans 15 amino acids. CDR3: CASSLGDILMKTQYF. CDR3 in DNA: TGCGCCAGCAGCTTGGGGGACATCCTTATGAAGACCCAGTACTTC.

The rearrangement links TRBV21-1 to TRBJ1-5. TRBV21-1 corresponds to a pseudogene. CDR3 length: 16 amino acids. This chain's CDR3 is CASSKGGEAHNQPQHF. CDR3 bases: TGTGCCAGCAGCAAGGGAGGGGAGGCCCACAATCAGCCCCAGCATTTT.

The J gene is TRBJ1-1, the V gene TRBV5-1; tentative D call: TRBD1 (5 bases). In germline, CDR1 is SGHRS, CDR2 YFSETQ. V was trimmed by 6 bases and J by 4 bases, leaving 13 bases between them. The CDR3 is made up of 13 amino acids. In DNA form, the CDR3 reads TGCGCCAGCAATGGGCAGGGCGGCACTGAAGCTTTCTTT. Translating gives CASNGQGGTEAFF.

This clone has just one count. This chain uses TRBV2 with TRBJ1-1; a possible D gene is TRBD1 (6 bases). Trimming took 7 bases from V and 4 from J, leaving 13 bases between them. This CDR3 region has 13 residues. Germline CDR1 and CDR2: SNHLY and FYNNEI. The CDR3 loop reads CASNPRGSTEAFF. CDR3 nucleotides: TGTGCCAGCAACCCCAGGGGTAGCACTGAAGCTTTCTTT.

The rearrangement joins TRBV10-1 to TRBJ2-1; 8 positions match TRBD2. CDR1 and CDR2 from the germline V gene are WNHNN and SYGVQD (reference sequence). The V segment lost 3 bases and the J segment 9 bases; nucleotides outside the gene matches: 16. The CDR3 is 17 residues long. CDR3 loop: CASSESLSGSKGSEQFF. CDR3 in DNA: TGCGCCAGCAGTGAATCCTTAAGCGGGAGTAAGGGAAGTGAGCAGTTCTTC.

The chain uses TRBV28 and TRBJ2-7; the D gene is possibly TRBD2 (5 bases). The length of the CDR3 is 12 residues. V was shortened by 1 base and J by 12 bases, with 13 bases between the two germline ends. Looked up from germline, CDR1 is MDHEN and CDR2 is SYDVKM. CDR3 protein: CASSLSPSSRYF. The CDR3 DNA follows: TGTGCCAGCAGTTTATCCCCTAGCAGTCGGTACTTC. Full variable domain (missing parts from reference TRBV28 and TRBJ2-7): DVKVTQSSRYLVKRTGEKVFLECVQDMDHENMFWYRQDPGLGLRLIYFSYDVKMKEKGDIPEGYSVSREKKERFSLILESASTNQTSMYLCASSLSPSSRYFGPGTRLTVT.

The rearrangement links TRBV5-1 to TRBJ2-1; 7 bases are a match to TRBD1. Germline V gene sequence: CDR1 SGHRS, CDR2 YFSETQ. With 3 bases clipped from V and 2 bases from J, the junction kept 8 bases outside the gene matches. CDR3 length: 16 residues. The CDR3 region is CASSWGDRVTYNEQFF. CDR3 bases: TGCGCCAGCAGCTGGGGTGACAGGGTAACCTACAATGAGCAGTTCTTC.

The J gene is TRBJ1-4, the V gene TRBV6-1, with TRBD1 matching over 10 bases. The trim removed 4 bases at V and 7 bases at J, leaving 3 bases unmatched. The CDR3 is 14 residues long. Looked up from germline, CDR1 is MNHNS and CDR2 is SASEGT. The CDR3 loop reads CASSGQGASEKLFF. The CDR3 DNA sequence: TGTGCCAGCAGTGGACAGGGGGCTAGTGAAAAACTGTTTTTT.

For this clone: The DNA is left out, because the CDR3 cannot be placed on it with certainty; the CDR3 is given as TCRdb lists it. This chain joins TRBV4-1 and TRBJ1-5; TRBD1 was called by the table and not checked on the DNA. CDR1 is MGHRA, CDR2 YSYEKL, per germline. The CDR3 numbers 15 amino acids, ends counted. The CDR3: CASSPTGFQNSPSIF.

The chain recombines TRBV10-2 with TRBJ2-1, with 8 bases aligning to TRBD2. Trimming took 11 bases from V and 4 from J; bases not matched to a gene: 13. The CDR3 length is 15 residues. Germline assignment: CDR1 WSHSY and CDR2 SAAADI. CDR3 residues: CAASSGRSLYNEQFF. In DNA form, the CDR3 reads TGCGCCGCCTCAAGCGGGAGATCGTTGTACAATGAGCAGTTCTTC.

The chain combines TRBV28 with TRBJ2-7; D call uncertain. The V gene lost 3 bases and the J gene lost 3 bases, with 9 bases spanning the gap. The CDR3 covers 13 residues. Germline V gene sequence: CDR1 MDHEN, CDR2 SYDVKM. The CDR3 DNA reads as TGTGCCAGCAGTTTTCTCGGCGGCTACGAGCAGTACTTC. As protein: CASSFLGGYEQYF. Full variable domain (remainder filled in from reference TRBV28 and TRBJ2-7): DVKVTQSSRYLVKRTGEKVFLECVQDMDHENMFWYRQDPGLGLRLIYFSYDVKMKEKGDIPEGYSVSREKKERFSLILESASTNQTSMYLCASSFLGGYEQYFGPGTRLTVT.

The J gene is TRBJ1-5, the V gene TRBV2, with D unresolved. Germline-derived CDR1 and CDR2 are SNHLY and FYNNEI. This CDR3 is built from 13 residues. The V and J ends lost 4 bases and 3 bases respectively, with 7 bases between them. CDR3 DNA sequence: TGTGCCAGCAGTGGAAGAGACAATCAGCCCCAGCATTTT. This translates into CASSGRDNQPQHF.

The genes are TRBV7-7 and TRBJ1-4; TRBD1 matches 7 bases. The CDR3 extends over 15 amino acids. The germline V gene has CDR1 SSHAT and CDR2 FNYEAQ (reference sequence). J gave up 5 bases and V 1 base, and 4 bases lay outside the gene matches. The CDR3 DNA is TGTGCCAGCAGCTTAGGGGACAGACAAAATGAAAAACTGTTTTTT. Its translation: CASSLGDRQNEKLFF. The complete variable domain, with remaining parts taken from reference TRBV7-7 and TRBJ1-4, reads GAGVSQSPRYKVTKRGQDVTLRCDPISSHATLYWYQQALGQGPEFLTYFNYEAQPDKSGLPSDRFSAERPEGSISTLTIQRTEQRDSAMYRCASSLGDRQNEKLFFGSGTQLSVL.